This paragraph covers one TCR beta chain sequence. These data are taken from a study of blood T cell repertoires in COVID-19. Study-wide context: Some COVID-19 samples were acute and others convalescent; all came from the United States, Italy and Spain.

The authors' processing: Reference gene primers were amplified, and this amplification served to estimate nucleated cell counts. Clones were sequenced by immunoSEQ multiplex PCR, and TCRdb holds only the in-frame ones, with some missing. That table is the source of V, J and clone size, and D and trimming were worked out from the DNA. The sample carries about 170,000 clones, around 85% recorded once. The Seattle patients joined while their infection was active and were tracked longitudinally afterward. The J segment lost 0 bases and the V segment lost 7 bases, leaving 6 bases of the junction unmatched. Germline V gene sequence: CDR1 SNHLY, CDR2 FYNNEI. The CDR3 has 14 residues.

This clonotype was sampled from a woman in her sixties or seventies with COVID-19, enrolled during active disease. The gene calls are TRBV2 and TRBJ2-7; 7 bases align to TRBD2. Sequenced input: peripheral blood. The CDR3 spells CASKWASGSYEQYF. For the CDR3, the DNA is TGTGCCAGCAAGTGGGCTAGCGGCTCCTACGAGCAGTACTTC.